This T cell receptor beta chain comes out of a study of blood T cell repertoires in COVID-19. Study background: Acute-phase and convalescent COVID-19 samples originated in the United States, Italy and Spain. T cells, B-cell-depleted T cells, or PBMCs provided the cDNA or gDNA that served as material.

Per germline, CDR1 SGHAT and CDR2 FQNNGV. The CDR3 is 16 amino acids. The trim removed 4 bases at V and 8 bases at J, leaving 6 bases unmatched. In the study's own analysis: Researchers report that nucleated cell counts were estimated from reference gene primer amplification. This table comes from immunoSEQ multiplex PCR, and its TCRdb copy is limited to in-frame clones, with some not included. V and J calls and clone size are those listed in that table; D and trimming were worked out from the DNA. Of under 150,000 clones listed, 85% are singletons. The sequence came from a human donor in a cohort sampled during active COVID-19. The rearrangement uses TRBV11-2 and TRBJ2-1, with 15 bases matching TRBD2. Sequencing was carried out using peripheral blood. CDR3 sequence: CASSSGLAGGPDEQFF. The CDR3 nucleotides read TGTGCCAGCAGCTCGGGACTAGCGGGAGGTCCAGATGAGCAGTTCTTC.